The 22 T cell receptor beta chains presented below share a single source sample, sequenced in a study of blood T cell repertoires in COVID-19. Profiled with immunoSEQ multiplex PCR; TCRdb holds only in-frame clones, not every one. Of approximately 230,000 clones in the sample, approximately 80% were seen once. The sample comprised PBMCs or T cells enriched from blood (not recorded which). The origin of the receptors is a man aged 35-49 years who had recovered from COVID-19.

Only a few counts were recorded for this clone. This chain joins TRBV19 and TRBJ1-2; D unresolved. Germline V lookup: CDR1 LNHDA, CDR2 SQIVND (reference sequence). V lost 6 bases and J lost 4, with 18 bases in between. This CDR3 is built from 15 residues. The CDR3 loop is CASSRVGSQGYGYTF. CDR3 nucleotides: TGTGCCAGTAGCAGAGTCGGGTCCCAAGGCTATGGCTACACCTTC.

The chain couples TRBV15 to TRBJ1-2, with TRBD1 identical over 9 bases. V gave up 6 bases and J gave up 7 bases; unmatched junction bases: 3. Germline V gene sequence: CDR1 LNHNV, CDR2 YYDKDF (reference sequence). This CDR3 spans 12 amino acids. The CDR3 is CATSLQGAGYTF. CDR3 in DNA: TGTGCCACCAGTTTACAGGGGGCTGGCTACACCTTC.

The V call is TRBV3-1 (or the pseudogene TRBV3-2), the J call TRBJ2-1, with D perhaps TRBD2 (5 bases). CDR3 size: 11 residues. Germline assignment: CDR1 LGHDT and CDR2 YNNKEL (reference sequence). V was cut by 1 base and J by 13 bases, with 8 bases left in between. This CDR3 is CASSQGGGQFF. The CDR3 region has the DNA TGTGCCAGCAGCCAAGGTGGAGGTCAGTTCTTC.

V is TRBV25-1 and J is TRBJ2-1; 8 bases agree with TRBD1. With V trimmed by 6 bases and J by 3 bases, 7 bases remained unmatched. Germline CDR1 reads MGHDK; CDR2 reads SYGVNS. This CDR3 has 15 residues. CDR3 sequence: CASSRYRGDYNEQFF. DNA for the CDR3: TGTGCCAGCAGCCGATACAGGGGGGACTACAATGAGCAGTTCTTC.

In its sample, this clone was seen a few times. The rearrangement links TRBV2 to TRBJ1-5; 8 nucleotides line up with TRBD1. The germline V gene has CDR1 SNHLY and CDR2 FYNNEI. The CDR3 runs to 13 residues. Losses at the gene ends were 8 bases for V and 10 bases for J; bases not matched to a gene: 10. The CDR3 here is CASRFGQGHPQHF. The CDR3 DNA follows: TGTGCCAGCCGGTTCGGACAGGGCCATCCCCAGCATTTT.

Only a few counts were recorded for this clone. The chain carries TRBV29-1 and TRBJ1-1; TRBD1 matches 8 bases. V lost 0 bases and J lost 7; bases outside the gene matches: 7. This CDR3 comprises 14 residues. Germline-derived CDR1 and CDR2 are SQVTM and ANQGSEA. This CDR3 is CSVEDGRGLSEAFF. In DNA form, the CDR3 reads TGCAGCGTTGAAGATGGCAGGGGGCTAAGTGAAGCTTTCTTT.

The chain employs TRBV5-6 and TRBJ2-3; 10 bases fit TRBD2. V shed 4 bases, J shed 8 bases, and the junction held 10 bases outside the gene matches. This CDR3 is 15 amino acids long. Germline V lookup: CDR1 SGHDT, CDR2 YYEEEE. The CDR3: CASSRSSGGRGTQYF. In nucleotides, the CDR3 is TGTGCCAGCAGCCGATCTAGCGGGGGACGGGGTACGCAGTATTTT. Filled out from reference TRBV5-6 and TRBJ2-3, the complete variable domain reads DAGVTQSPTHLIKTRGQQVTLRCSPKSGHDTVSWYQQALGQGPQFIFQYYEEEERQRGNFPDRFSGHQFPNYSSELNVNALLLGDSALYLCASSRSSGGRGTQYFGPGTRLTVL.

The gene calls are TRBV11-2 and TRBJ1-1, with 9 nucleotides matching TRBD1. Germline V gives CDR1 SGHAT, CDR2 FQNNGV. The V and J ends lost 3 bases and 4 bases, in that order; junction bases with no gene match: 6. The CDR3 consists of 15 residues. The CDR3, as DNA: TGTGCCAGCAGCTTCGAGACAGGGGGGACCACTGAAGCTTTCTTT. This encodes CASSFETGGTTEAFF.

The genes are TRBV7-3 and TRBJ2-1, with a weak D call TRBD2 (6 bases). Germline-derived CDR1 and CDR2 are SGHTA and FQGTGA. Trimming shortened V by 4 bases and J by 2 bases, and 12 bases separated the two germline ends. The CDR3 runs to 15 residues. CDR3 in amino acids: CASSSGTATYNEQFF. In DNA form, the CDR3 reads TGTGCCAGCAGCTCCGGGACTGCCACCTACAATGAGCAGTTCTTC. The full variable domain, in which reference TRBV7-3 and TRBJ2-1 provide the parts outside the CDR3, is GAGVSQTPSNKVTEKGKYVELRCDPISGHTALYWYRQSLGQGPEFLIYFQGTGAADDSGLPNDRFFAVRPEGSVSTLKIQRTERGDSAVYLCASSSGTATYNEQFFGPGTRLTVL.

The V and J genes are TRBV28 and TRBJ1-5; 7 bases line up with TRBD1. After removal of 3 bases from V and 5 bases from J, the junction contained 7 bases not matched to a gene. The germline V gene has CDR1 MDHEN and CDR2 SYDVKM. CDR3 size: 15 residues. This CDR3 reads CASSLGDSRYQPQHF. The CDR3 nucleotides are TGTGCCAGCAGTTTGGGGGACAGCCGATATCAGCCCCAGCATTTT.

The chain has TRBV5-1 and TRBJ1-4; a possible D gene is TRBD1 (6 bases). CDR1 and CDR2 from the germline V gene are SGHRS and YFSETQ. The CDR3 sequence is 15 residues long. V was shortened by 5 bases and J by 4 bases, with 15 bases between the two germline ends. In DNA, the CDR3 is TGCGCCAGCAGTTTCAGGGGCCCGAATAATGAAAAACTGTTTTTT. It is translated as CASSFRGPNNEKLFF.

This sequence joins TRBV7-8 and TRBJ2-7; 10 bases agree with TRBD2. V was pared by 9 bases and J by 6 bases, with 11 bases of the junction left unmatched. Looked up from germline, CDR1 is SGHVS and CDR2 is FQNEAQ. CDR3 length: 14 residues. Written as DNA, the CDR3 is TGTGCCAGTACTCGGCTAGCGGGAGCCCGCGAGCAGTACTTC. This sequence encodes CASTRLAGAREQYF.

V usage is TRBV15 and J usage is TRBJ1-1; D not certain. Germline CDR1 LNHNV, CDR2 YYDKDF (reference sequence). The length of the CDR3 is 15 residues. V lost 5 bases and J lost 0, with 13 bases in between. The CDR3 nucleotides are TGTGCCACCAGCTCGGGCGCCGGGATGAACACTGAAGCTTTCTTT. Protein product: CATSSGAGMNTEAFF.

The chain has TRBV18 and TRBJ1-3; no definite D call. V shed 2 bases and J shed 0 bases, with 14 bases lying between them. CDR3 length: 17 amino acids. The germline gives CDR1 KGHSH, CDR2 LQKENI. The CDR3 sequence: CASSPDAGSISGNTIYF. The CDR3, as DNA: TGTGCCAGCTCACCAGATGCGGGGTCCATCTCTGGAAACACCATATATTTT.

The chain links TRBV2 to TRBJ2-4; 12 bases are a match to TRBD1. With V trimmed by 8 bases and J by 5 bases, 4 bases remained unmatched. Germline lookup yields CDR1 SNHLY and CDR2 FYNNEI. The length of the CDR3 is 14 residues. CDR3 amino acids: CASGRDRGQNIQYF. The CDR3 region has the DNA TGTGCCAGCGGGAGGGACAGGGGGCAAAACATTCAGTACTTC.

This clone was picked up a small number of times. The genes are TRBV9 and TRBJ1-1; D perhaps matches TRBD1 (5 bases). CDR1 is SGDLS and CDR2 is YYNGEE in the germline V gene. The CDR3 is 14 amino acids. V was shortened by 0 bases and J by 3 bases, with 9 bases between the two germline ends. CDR3 coding DNA: TGTGCCAGCAGCGTAGATCAGGGTCACACTGAAGCTTTCTTT. This sequence encodes CASSVDQGHTEAFF.

The V call is TRBV3-1 (or the pseudogene TRBV3-2), the J call TRBJ2-5; tentative D call: TRBD1 (6 bases). The CDR3 consists of 12 residues. The ends were cut back, 2 bases at V and 5 bases at J, with 6 bases in the middle. The germline V gene encodes CDR1 LGHDT and CDR2 YNNKEL (reference sequence). The CDR3 loop is CASSQRGETQYF. The CDR3 DNA is TGTGCCAGCAGCCAAAGGGGGGAGACCCAGTACTTC.

The genes are TRBV16 and TRBJ2-3; 8 bases map to TRBD1. Germline loops: CDR1 KGHSY, CDR2 FQNENV. The CDR3 is 15 residues long. Trimming cost V 8 bases and J 3 bases; bases outside gene matches: 10. CDR3 bases: TGTGCCAGCCGACCGGGGGACAGGCGGACAGATACGCAGTATTTT. It translates to CASRPGDRRTDTQYF.

The DNA of the CDR3 is TGTGCCAGCAGCCAAGAGGGGGAGGGTCAGCCCCAGCATTTT. Its translation is CASSQEGEGQPQHF. The chain has TRBV4-2 and TRBJ1-5, with D tentatively TRBD1 (5 bases). The CDR3 covers 14 residues. Germline loops: CDR1 LGHNA, CDR2 YNFKEQ. Trimming removed 0 bases at V and 6 bases at J, with 9 bases between.

The chain is built from TRBV2 and TRBJ2-5, with a weak D call TRBD1 (6 bases). CDR1 and CDR2 (germline): SNHLY, FYNNEI. The V gene lost 7 bases and the J gene lost 5 bases, with 8 bases spanning the gap. The CDR3 loop spans 11 amino acids. The CDR3 nucleotides read TGTGCCAGCAAGGGGGTGGAGACCCAGTACTTC. Translation: CASKGVETQYF.

The rearrangement uses TRBV19 and TRBJ1-3, with D possibly TRBD1 on 6 matching bases. The length of the CDR3 is 15 residues. V lost 5 bases, J lost 0 bases, and 11 bases lay in between. Germline CDR1 and CDR2: LNHDA and SQIVND (reference sequence). CDR3 sequence: CASSRRGNSGNTIYF. CDR3 nucleotides: TGTGCCAGTAGTCGCAGGGGTAACTCTGGAAACACCATATATTTT.

The V gene is TRBV24-1, the J gene TRBJ1-3; 7 nucleotides align to TRBD1. CDR1 is KGHDR, CDR2 SFDVKD, per germline. V was clipped by 4 bases and J by 4 bases; unmatched bases: 9. The CDR3 is made up of 16 amino acids. The CDR3 reads CATSDLFPGQGNTIYF. CDR3 DNA sequence: TGTGCCACCAGTGACCTTTTCCCGGGACAGGGAAACACCATATATTTT.